The clone carrying this T cell receptor (beta chain) was counted ten times or more. The record originates from a study of human T cells and chemical hapten exposure. A single record per CDR3 protein comes from TCRdb applying MiXCR to the RACE reads. The sample gives about 43,000 distinct CDR3 sequences, over 3% of which show up once; under 8.5% is in the top ten. Germline CDR1 is MNHEY and CDR2 is SMNVEV (reference sequence). V shed 5 bases, J shed 1 base, and the junction held 14 bases outside the gene matches. This CDR3 comprises 18 residues. Time point meaning: patch test 2, 6 weeks after DPC sensitization. Treatment reported: therapeutic diphenylcyclopropenone sensitization with weekly scalp DPC.

The chain recombines TRBV27 with TRBJ2-1; 7 bases match TRBD2. The sequencing here drew on whole blood, taken in connection with sensitization to the hapten diphenylcyclopropenone (DPC). The receptor was isolated from a man aged 40-55 years with alopecia areata. Some clones in this sample may be carry-over from other donors' samples. The CDR3 loop reads CASSPALLAGLSYNEQFF. Here the CDR3 DNA reads TGTGCCAGCAGTCCCGCATTATTAGCGGGTCTTTCCTACAATGAGCAGTTCTTC.